The subject of this entry is one T cell receptor (beta chain). This entry is derived from a study of cytomegalovirus exposure and HLA in healthy donors. The CDR3 has 14 residues. J lost 5 bases, V lost 3 bases, and 4 bases had no gene match. Germline CDR1 SEHNR, CDR2 FQNEAQ (reference sequence). The PCR had 60 Vbeta and 13 Jbeta primers. Data came from immunoSEQ multiplex PCR; TCRdb stores just in-frame clones and leaves some out. The sample carries 120,000 to 150,000 clones, around 75% recorded once. This sequence was found in a man between 40 and 49 years old in good health and CMV-seronegative. Sequencing was carried out using PBMCs. This chain joins TRBV7-9 and TRBJ2-1, with 7 bases aligning to TRBD1. The CDR3 DNA reads TGTGCCAGCAGCTTTCCCGGGACAGACAATGAGCAGTTCTTC. This gives the protein CASSFPGTDNEQFF. Full variable domain (outside the CDR3, taken from reference TRBV7-9 and TRBJ2-1): DTGVSQNPRHKITKRGQNVTFRCDPISEHNRLYWYRQTLGQGPEFLTYFQNEAQLEKSRLLSDRFSAERPKGSFSTLEIQRTEQGDSAMYLCASSFPGTDNEQFFGPGTRLTVL.